This T cell receptor beta chain was recovered during a study of beta chain features in type 1 diabetes (dated by TCRdb to the late 2010s). A note on the overall study: Mean age, gender distribution, total cell number and subset yield were not different between patients and healthy donors. Naive and central memory subsets were obtained from all 30 or so donors, but regulatory and stem cell-like memory subsets were isolated from only 8 patients and 8 healthy donors. Across all samples, fewer than 110,000,000 sorted cells were examined, and cell number per subset correlated strongly with RNA yield. The study compared the TCRB repertoires of sorted circulating CD4+ T cell subsets in recently diagnosed type 1 diabetes patients with those in matched healthy donors. On the study overall, not on this receptor specifically: Patients with type 1 diabetes made fewer insertions and deleted more nucleotides at VDJ recombination sites, implying thymic rearrangement abnormalities. Type 1 diabetes patients showed a moderate but significant shortening of TCRB CDR3 length in all four CD4+ subsets. Because cDNA was sequenced instead of genomic DNA, highly expressing activated cells could be over-represented, though the groups showed no difference in activation or CD3 levels. Shorter templates might be favored by PCR, yet because patient and control samples were amplified and corrected together, any such skew would affect both groups equally. The naive, central memory and regulatory TCRB repertoires appeared to resemble one another more closely among patients than among healthy donors. Because the HLA sub-analyses included only small numbers of individuals, any influence of HLA type on TCRB rearrangement was left unresolved.

The entire amount of isolated RNA was reverse transcribed using the High Capacity cDNA Reverse Transcription Kit, so the sequenced TCRB transcripts were expressed ones. Naive, central memory and regulatory T cell samples underwent deep immunoSEQ sequencing, averaging around 4 million total reads per sample. After sorted cells were lysed in RLT buffer, RNA was extracted with DNase-treated RNeasy Micro or Mini kits, with the choice depending on cell number. Each cell subset was processed on its own to prevent cross-contamination, while patient and healthy donor samples were processed together. The immunoSEQ multiplex PCR was used to amplify TCRB sequences from cDNA, yielding 87-bp fragments that span the CDR3 region. The amplicons were sequenced using the Illumina HiSeq platform. In the source study's methods: PCR bias was computationally corrected using synthetic template baselines, reads within Hamming distance 2 were collapsed, and singletons that could not be merged were discarded. Reads were aligned against IMGT to assign V, D and J genes, CDR3 length and insertions or deletions at six rearrangement sites. Within each subset, clonotype counts were normalized to sorted cell number, and only after that were true diversity and Gini coefficients computed with the tcR R package. The overlap coefficient, calculated on TCRB nucleotide sequences, was used to measure repertoire sharing. The table was pulled from immuneACCESS by TCRdb, which kept in-frame rearrangements only. Such tables lose some clones; where checked, under half of the loss comes from unresolved V genes, and the rest has no known cause. The V and J calls and clone size are taken from that table; D and trimming were inferred from the DNA. The sample profile shows 300,000 to 400,000 clones; over 8.5% of them were found once. The ten largest account for 0.55% to 0.75% of the sample.

CDR1 and CDR2, looked up from the germline V gene, are SGHRS and YFSETQ. The CDR3 has 14 amino acids, counting the end cysteine and phenylalanine. The read is trimmed to its CDR3 DNA, 42 bases read in frame from base 1. V and J are truncated by 0 bases and 6 bases respectively, leaving an intervening sequence of 10 bases. Each donor gave one peripheral blood draw, averaging approximately 110 mL, which was collected into heparinised tubes. Naive, central memory, regulatory and stem cell-like memory CD4+ T cells were sorted on a BD FACSAria II using a panel including CD45RO, CCR7, CD25, CD127, CD95 and CD27. A purity above 95% was achieved for all sorted populations. PBMCs were isolated right away by Lymphoprep density gradient centrifugation and were stained directly, without culture. To minimize batch effects, samples were stained and sorted in pairs, one healthy donor with one patient per experiment.

This clone has only a few counts. No cognate antigen has been identified for it. Qualities for individual bases were not recorded, and no much larger clone is one base off. The rearranged segments are TRBV5-1 and TRBJ2-1; no D segment can be confidently identified. The sample comprised central memory CD4+ T cells from blood. The clonotype was recovered from a man aged 25-45 years with type 1 diabetes. CDR3 region: CASSLGSKGNEQFF. The DNA reads as follows: TGCGCCAGCAGCTTGGGTTCTAAAGGCAATGAGCAGTTCTTC.